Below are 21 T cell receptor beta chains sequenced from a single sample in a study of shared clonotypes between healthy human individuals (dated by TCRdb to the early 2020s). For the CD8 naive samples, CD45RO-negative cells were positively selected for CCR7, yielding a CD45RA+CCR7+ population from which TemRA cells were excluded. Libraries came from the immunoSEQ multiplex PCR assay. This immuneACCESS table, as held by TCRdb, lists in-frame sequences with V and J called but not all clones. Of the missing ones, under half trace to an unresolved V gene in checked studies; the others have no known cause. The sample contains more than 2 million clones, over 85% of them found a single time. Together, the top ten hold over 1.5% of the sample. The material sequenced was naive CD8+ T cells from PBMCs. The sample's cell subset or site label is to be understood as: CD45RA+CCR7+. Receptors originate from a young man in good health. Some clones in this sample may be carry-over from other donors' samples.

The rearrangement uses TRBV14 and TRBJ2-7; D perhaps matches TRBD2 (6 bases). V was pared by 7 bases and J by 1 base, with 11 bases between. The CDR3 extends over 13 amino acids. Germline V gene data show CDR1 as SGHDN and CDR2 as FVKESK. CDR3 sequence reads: CASNGGRSYEQYF. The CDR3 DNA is TGTGCCAGCAATGGGGGGAGGTCCTACGAGCAGTACTTC.

DNA for the CDR3: TGTGCCAGCAGCTTAGGGGCGGGAAGGGGCAATGAGCAGTTCTTC. Amino acid sequence: CASSLGAGRGNEQFF. The chain recombines TRBV13 with TRBJ2-1; D perhaps matches TRBD2 (6 bases). This CDR3 region has 15 residues. Trimming removed 0 bases from V and 6 bases from J, with 12 bases in between. Germline CDR1 is PRHDT and CDR2 is FYEKMQ (reference sequence). Using reference TRBV13 and TRBJ2-1 for the parts outside the CDR3, the full variable domain is AAGVIQSPRHLIKEKRETATLKCYPIPRHDTVYWYQQGPGQDPQFLISFYEKMQSDKGSIPDRFSAQQFSDYHSELNMSSLELGDSALYFCASSLGAGRGNEQFFGPGTRLTVL.

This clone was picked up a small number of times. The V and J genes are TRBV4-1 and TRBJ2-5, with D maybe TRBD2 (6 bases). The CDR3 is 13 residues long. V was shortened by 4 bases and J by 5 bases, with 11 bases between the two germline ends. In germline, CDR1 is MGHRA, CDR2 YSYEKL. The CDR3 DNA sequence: TGCGCCAGCAGCCCGGGACTGCGGGAGACCCAGTACTTC. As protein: CASSPGLRETQYF.

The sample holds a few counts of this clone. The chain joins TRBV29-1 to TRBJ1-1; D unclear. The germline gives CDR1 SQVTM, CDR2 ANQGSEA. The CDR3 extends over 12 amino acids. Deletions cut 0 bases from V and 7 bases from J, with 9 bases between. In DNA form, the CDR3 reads TGCAGCGTTGAAGATTTTGGGGTTGAAGCTTTCTTT. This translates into CSVEDFGVEAFF.

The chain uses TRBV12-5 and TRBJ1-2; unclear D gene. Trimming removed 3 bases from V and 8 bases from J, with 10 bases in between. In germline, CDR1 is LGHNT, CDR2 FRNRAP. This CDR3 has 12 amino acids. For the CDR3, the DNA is TGTGCTAGTGGTTTTTTAGGCAGCGGCTACACCTTC. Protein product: CASGFLGSGYTF.

Here the CDR3 reads CASRPAGSNQPQHF. CDR3 DNA sequence: TGCGCCAGCAGACCTGCTGGTAGCAATCAGCCCCAGCATTTT. The chain combines TRBV4-1 with TRBJ1-5; D gene ambiguous. Germline-derived CDR1 and CDR2 are MGHRA and YSYEKL. V was trimmed by 6 bases and J by 0 bases, leaving 9 bases between them. The CDR3 is made up of 14 amino acids.

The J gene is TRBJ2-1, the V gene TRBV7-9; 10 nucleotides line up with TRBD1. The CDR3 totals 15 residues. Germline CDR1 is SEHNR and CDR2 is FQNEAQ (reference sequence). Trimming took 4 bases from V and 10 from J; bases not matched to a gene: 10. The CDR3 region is CASSSRDRGIREQFF. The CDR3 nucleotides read TGTGCCAGCAGCTCCCGGGACAGGGGAATACGGGAGCAGTTCTTC. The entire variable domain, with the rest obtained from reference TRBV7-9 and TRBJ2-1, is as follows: DTGVSQNPRHKITKRGQNVTFRCDPISEHNRLYWYRQTLGQGPEFLTYFQNEAQLEKSRLLSDRFSAERPKGSFSTLEIQRTEQGDSAMYLCASSSRDRGIREQFFGPGTRLTVL.

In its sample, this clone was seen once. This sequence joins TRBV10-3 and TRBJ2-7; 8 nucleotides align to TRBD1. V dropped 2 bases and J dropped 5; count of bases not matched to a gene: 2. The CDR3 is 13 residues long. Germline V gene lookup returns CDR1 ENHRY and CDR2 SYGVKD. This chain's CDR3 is CAISEGQGHEQYF. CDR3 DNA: TGTGCCATCAGTGAGGGACAGGGACACGAGCAGTACTTC.

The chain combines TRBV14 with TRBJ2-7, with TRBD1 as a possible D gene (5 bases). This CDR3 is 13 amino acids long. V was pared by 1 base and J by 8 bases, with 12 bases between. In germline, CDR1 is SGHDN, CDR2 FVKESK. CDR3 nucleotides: TGTGCCAGCAGCCAAGGCCCAGGGTGGAAGCAGTACTTC. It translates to CASSQGPGWKQYF.

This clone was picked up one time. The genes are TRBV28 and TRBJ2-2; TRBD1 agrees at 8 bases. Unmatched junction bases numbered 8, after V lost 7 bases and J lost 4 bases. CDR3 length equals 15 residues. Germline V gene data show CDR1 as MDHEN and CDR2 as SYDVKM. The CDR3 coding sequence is TGTGCCAGCACCCCGGACAGGGAGAGCACCGGGGAGCTGTTTTTT. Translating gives CASTPDRESTGELFF.

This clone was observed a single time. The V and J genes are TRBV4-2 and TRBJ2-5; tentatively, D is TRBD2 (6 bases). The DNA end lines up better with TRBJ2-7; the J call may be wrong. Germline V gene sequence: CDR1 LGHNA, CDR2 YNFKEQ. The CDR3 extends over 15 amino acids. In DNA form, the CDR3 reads TGTGCCAGCAGCCAAGAGTACGGGAGCTCCTACGAGCAGTACTTC. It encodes CASSQEYGSSYEQYF.

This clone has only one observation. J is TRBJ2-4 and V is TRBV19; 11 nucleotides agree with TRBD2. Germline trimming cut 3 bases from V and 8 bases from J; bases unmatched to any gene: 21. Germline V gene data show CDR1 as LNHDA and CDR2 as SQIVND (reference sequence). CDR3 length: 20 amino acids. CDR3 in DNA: TGTGCCAGTAGTATCACCGATCTTAGCGGGAGGGCCGAGGGTTTATACATTCAGTACTTC. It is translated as CASSITDLSGRAEGLYIQYF.

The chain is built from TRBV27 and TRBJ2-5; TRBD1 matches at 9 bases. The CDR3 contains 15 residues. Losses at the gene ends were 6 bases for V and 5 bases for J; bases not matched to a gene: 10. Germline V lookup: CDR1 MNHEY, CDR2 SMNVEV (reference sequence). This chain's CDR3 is CASSPRDRVGETQYF. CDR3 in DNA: TGTGCCAGCAGCCCTAGGGACAGGGTAGGGGAGACCCAGTACTTC.

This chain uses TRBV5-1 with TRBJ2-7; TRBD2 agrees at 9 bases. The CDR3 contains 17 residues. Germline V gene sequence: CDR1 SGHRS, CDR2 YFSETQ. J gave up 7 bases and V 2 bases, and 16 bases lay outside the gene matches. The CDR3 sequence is CASSLEAGGLSLGEQYF. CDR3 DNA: TGCGCCAGCAGCTTAGAGGCGGGAGGGTTGTCCCTGGGTGAGCAGTACTTC.

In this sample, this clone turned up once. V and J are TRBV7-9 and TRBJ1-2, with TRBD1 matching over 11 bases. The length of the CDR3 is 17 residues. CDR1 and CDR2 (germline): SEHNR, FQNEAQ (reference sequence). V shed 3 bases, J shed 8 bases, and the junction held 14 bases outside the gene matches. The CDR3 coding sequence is TGTGCCAGCAGCTTTCCCGGGACAGGGGGATTATGGGTCGGCTACACCTTC. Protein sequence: CASSFPGTGGLWVGYTF. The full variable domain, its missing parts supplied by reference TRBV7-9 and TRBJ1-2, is DTGVSQNPRHKITKRGQNVTFRCDPISEHNRLYWYRQTLGQGPEFLTYFQNEAQLEKSRLLSDRFSAERPKGSFSTLEIQRTEQGDSAMYLCASSFPGTGGLWVGYTFGSGTRLTVV.

CDR3: CASSQDDEAFF. Written as DNA, the CDR3 is TGCGCCAGCAGCCAAGATGATGAAGCTTTCTTT. The chain joins TRBV4-3 to TRBJ1-1; D is ambiguous. The germline V gene encodes CDR1 LGHNA and CDR2 YSLEER. Trimming removed 0 bases at V and 7 bases at J, with 3 bases between. CDR3 size: 11 residues.

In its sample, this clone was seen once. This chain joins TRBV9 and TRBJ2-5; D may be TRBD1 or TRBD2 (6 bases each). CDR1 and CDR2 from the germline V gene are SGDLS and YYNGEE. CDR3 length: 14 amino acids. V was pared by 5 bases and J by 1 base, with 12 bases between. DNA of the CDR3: TGTGCCAGCAGTATAGGGGGGAGCCAAGAGACCCAGTACTTC. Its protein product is CASSIGGSQETQYF.

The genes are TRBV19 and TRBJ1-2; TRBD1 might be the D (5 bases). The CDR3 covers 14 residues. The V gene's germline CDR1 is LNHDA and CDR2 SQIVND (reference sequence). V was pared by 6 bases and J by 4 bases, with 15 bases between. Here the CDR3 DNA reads TGTGCCAGTAGGAACAGAGATCAGGGCTATGGCTACACCTTC. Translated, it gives CASRNRDQGYGYTF.

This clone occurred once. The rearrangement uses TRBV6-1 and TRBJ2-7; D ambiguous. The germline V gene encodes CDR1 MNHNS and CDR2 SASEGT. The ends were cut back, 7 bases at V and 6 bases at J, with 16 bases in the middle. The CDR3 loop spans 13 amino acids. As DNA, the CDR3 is TGTGCCAGCACCTATCCCCCTAGAGTCGAGCAGTACTTC. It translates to CASTYPPRVEQYF.

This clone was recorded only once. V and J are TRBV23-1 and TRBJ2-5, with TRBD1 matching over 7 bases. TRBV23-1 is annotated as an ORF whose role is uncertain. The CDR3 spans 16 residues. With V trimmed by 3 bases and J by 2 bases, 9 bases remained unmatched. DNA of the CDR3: TGCGCCAGCAGTCAGAGGACAGGAGTACTACAAGAGACCCAGTACTTC. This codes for CASSQRTGVLQETQYF.

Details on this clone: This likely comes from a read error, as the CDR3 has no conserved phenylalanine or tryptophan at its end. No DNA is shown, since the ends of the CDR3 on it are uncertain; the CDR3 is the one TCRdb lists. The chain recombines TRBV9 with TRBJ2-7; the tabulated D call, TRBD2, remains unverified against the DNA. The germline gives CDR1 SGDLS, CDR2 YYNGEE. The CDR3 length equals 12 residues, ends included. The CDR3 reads CASSPRGSGRGG.